This T cell receptor beta chain is from a study of cytomegalovirus exposure and HLA in healthy donors. PCR used 60 Vbeta primers and 13 Jbeta primers. Clones were read by immunoSEQ multiplex PCR, and TCRdb kept only the in-frame ones, dropping some. The sample holds hundreds of thousands of clones, 82% seen once. The TCR comes from a man aged 40-55 years in good health and CMV-seropositive. The sequenced sample was PBMCs.

The DNA of the CDR3 is TGTGCCAGCAGCTCCCTGGGACTAGCGGAAGCTCCTGAGCAGTTCTTC. It encodes CASSSLGLAEAPEQFF. The chain couples TRBV7-9 to TRBJ2-1; TRBD2 agrees at 11 bases. Germline V lookup: CDR1 SEHNR, CDR2 FQNEAQ (reference sequence). The ends lost 4 bases at V and 9 bases at J; junction bases unmatched: 11. CDR3 length: 16 amino acids. The full variable domain, in which reference TRBV7-9 and TRBJ2-1 provide the parts outside the CDR3, is DTGVSQNPRHKITKRGQNVTFRCDPISEHNRLYWYRQTLGQGPEFLTYFQNEAQLEKSRLLSDRFSAERPKGSFSTLEIQRTEQGDSAMYLCASSSLGLAEAPEQFFGPGTRLTVL.